This TCR beta chain stems from a study of blood T cell repertoires in COVID-19. Study background: The study drew acute and convalescent COVID-19 samples from the United States, Italy and Spain.

The CDR3 covers 14 residues. V shed 5 bases, J shed 7 bases, and the junction held 10 bases outside the gene matches. CDR1 is SEHNR and CDR2 is FQNEAQ in the germline V gene (reference sequence). The data were produced by immunoSEQ multiplex PCR, yet TCRdb's version contains in-frame clones alone and is incomplete. The table has roughly 72,000 clones, 88% seen once. Source material: peripheral blood. The V call is TRBV7-9, the J call TRBJ2-7; the match to TRBD2 covers 8 bases. The clonotype comes from a human donor in a cohort sampled during active COVID-19. The CDR3 reads CASSPREGGGEQYF. CDR3 DNA sequence: TGTGCCAGCAGCCCACGGGAGGGGGGAGGTGAGCAGTACTTC.